Below are 29 T cell receptor beta chains sequenced from a single sample in a study of T cells expressing NK-cell markers (dated by TCRdb to 2019 to 2021). The method behind the library was 5' RACE. Sequencing was performed on an Illumina HiSeq 2000. Reads reprocessed by TCRdb are summarized as one entry per CDR3 protein sequence, and DNA is absent. This sample's clone table shows roughly 450,000 distinct CDR3 sequences. In total, the top ten clones hold over 1.1% of the sample. Material: blood T cells: a sorted CD56 or NKG2C T cell subset, CD4+ or CD8+ T cells, or bulk PBMC T cells (not recorded which). All receptors come from a woman aged 45 to 65 in good health. Donor details come from another sample of the same person, matched by shared clones.

The CDR3 region is CASSQHQGSETQYF. The V and J genes are TRBV4-1 and TRBJ2-5. The length of the CDR3 is 14 residues. The germline CDR1 and CDR2 sequences are MGHRA and YSYEKL.

The chain carries TRBV27 and TRBJ2-5; TCRdb's D call of TRBD2 is untestable without DNA. The CDR3 runs to 17 residues. CDR1 and CDR2 from the germline V gene are MNHEY and SMNVEV (reference sequence). The CDR3 protein is CASRGTSGKLFQETQYF.

The rearrangement uses TRBV14 and TRBJ2-1; checking the TCRdb D call of TRBD1 is not possible without DNA. This CDR3 is built from 15 residues. Germline loops: CDR1 SGHDN, CDR2 FVKESK. The CDR3 spells CASSDPLRQYNEQFF. Full variable domain (remainder filled in from reference TRBV14 and TRBJ2-1): EAGVTQFPSHSVIEKGQTVTLRCDPISGHDNLYWYRRVMGKEIKFLLHFVKESKQDESGMPNNRFLAERTGGTYSTLKVQPAELEDSGVYFCASSDPLRQYNEQFFGPGTRLTVL.

This chain uses TRBV5-4 with TRBJ2-5; there is no DNA to check the TCRdb D call of TRBD1. There are 15 residues in the CDR3. Per the germline V gene, CDR1 is SGHNT and CDR2 is YYREEE (reference sequence). This chain's CDR3 is CASSPRTGGVETQYF.

The chain has TRBV11-2 and TRBJ2-3. Per germline, CDR1 SGHAT and CDR2 FQNNGV. The CDR3 consists of 15 residues. CDR3 sequence: CASSPVGFSTDTQYF.

The chain carries TRBV6-5 and TRBJ2-1; without DNA, the TCRdb call of TRBD1 cannot be checked. CDR1 MNHEY and CDR2 SVGAGI come from the germline V gene. There are 18 residues in the CDR3. The CDR3 is CASSMGQGRPSSYNEQFF.

The chain employs TRBV5-5 and TRBJ2-1; TCRdb reports TRBD2, a call that lacks DNA to check it against. The CDR3 runs to 16 residues. CDR1 and CDR2 from the germline V gene are SGHKS and YYEKEE (reference sequence). CDR3 in amino acids: CASSLTGTRILHEQFF.

The genes are TRBV5-1 and TRBJ1-6; TCRdb lists TRBD1, though no DNA is available to test this call. The CDR3 is made up of 14 amino acids. CDR1 and CDR2 from the germline V gene are SGHRS and YFSETQ. This chain's CDR3 is CASKKDREGSPLHF.

The chain employs TRBV28 and TRBJ2-6. CDR3 length: 13 amino acids. The germline gives CDR1 MDHEN, CDR2 SYDVKM. CDR3 amino acids: CASSLPGANVLTF.

The chain recombines TRBV29-1 with TRBJ2-1; TCRdb's D call, TRBD2, is unchecked because there is no DNA. Germline V lookup: CDR1 SQVTM, CDR2 ANQGSEA. CDR3 size: 11 residues. The CDR3 loop is CSAAAANEQFF.

J is TRBJ2-1 and V is TRBV5-1; TCRdb lists TRBD1, though no DNA is available to test this call. Germline V CDR1 and CDR2: SGHRS, YFSETQ. CDR3 length equals 16 residues. The CDR3 loop is CASSLEGGIGYNEQFF.

This chain uses TRBV25-1 with TRBJ1-4; TCRdb names TRBD1, which stays unverified in the absence of DNA. This CDR3 region has 15 residues. Germline loops: CDR1 MGHDK, CDR2 SYGVNS. This CDR3 reads CASSESRTVNEKLFF.

The rearrangement joins TRBV19 to TRBJ2-1; lacking DNA, the TRBD2 call made by TCRdb goes unchecked. The CDR3 has 16 amino acids. Germline V gene lookup returns CDR1 LNHDA and CDR2 SQIVND (reference sequence). The CDR3: CASRSLAGGLYNEQFF. Complete variable domain (other parts from reference TRBV19 and TRBJ2-1): DGGITQSPKYLFRKEGQNVTLSCEQNLNHDAMYWYRQDPGQGLRLIYYSQIVNDFQKGDIAEGYSVSREKKESFPLTVTSAQKNPTAFYLCASRSLAGGLYNEQFFGPGTRLTVL.

This chain connects TRBV5-1 to TRBJ1-2. There are 15 residues in the CDR3. The germline V gene encodes CDR1 SGHRS and CDR2 YFSETQ. The chain's CDR3 is CASSEGTSQIYGYTF.

V usage is TRBV28 and J usage is TRBJ2-3; TCRdb indicates TRBD2, and absent DNA this call remains unverified. The germline gives CDR1 MDHEN, CDR2 SYDVKM. The CDR3 is 15 residues long. CDR3 in amino acids: CASTPLAPSADTQYF.

The chain joins TRBV10-3 to TRBJ2-6. This CDR3 is built from 16 residues. Germline V gene data show CDR1 as ENHRY and CDR2 as SYGVKD. The CDR3 protein is CAIRGPILSGANVLTF.

The rearrangement uses TRBV20-1 and TRBJ2-1; TCRdb's D call of TRBD1 is untestable without DNA. Germline V lookup: CDR1 DFQATT, CDR2 SNEGSKA (reference sequence). This CDR3 is 12 amino acids long. CDR3 loop: CSARQPGDEQFF.

V is TRBV7-8 and J is TRBJ2-3; the D gene TCRdb calls, TRBD2, cannot be checked with no DNA. The CDR3 runs to 14 residues. Per germline, CDR1 SGHVS and CDR2 FQNEAQ. CDR3 sequence reads: CASSLETSVDTQYF. The full variable domain, completed using reference TRBV7-8 and TRBJ2-3, is GAGVSQSPRYKVAKRGQDVALRCDPISGHVSLFWYQQALGQGPEFLTYFQNEAQLDKSGLPSDRFFAERPEGSVSTLKIQRTQQEDSAVYLCASSLETSVDTQYFGPGTRLTVL.

The chain joins TRBV29-1 to TRBJ2-7; checking the TCRdb D call of TRBD1 is not possible without DNA. The CDR3 has 13 amino acids. Germline V CDR1 and CDR2: SQVTM, ANQGSEA. CDR3 residues: CSGGGQGAYEQYF.

The chain combines TRBV20-1 with TRBJ2-1; the TRBD1 assignment by TCRdb is unverifiable without DNA. Germline V lookup: CDR1 DFQATT, CDR2 SNEGSKA (reference sequence). This CDR3 region has 17 residues. CDR3 in amino acids: CSATNLGSGQGYNEQFF.

This sequence joins TRBV5-1 and TRBJ2-1; the TCRdb call, TRBD1, lacks DNA for checking. Germline V gene data show CDR1 as SGHRS and CDR2 as YFSETQ. The CDR3 consists of 16 residues. CDR3 residues: CASSRQPGQTYNEQFF.

The chain couples TRBV2 to TRBJ1-1. The V gene's germline CDR1 is SNHLY and CDR2 FYNNEI. CDR3 length: 14 residues. The CDR3 loop reads CASSDLGINTEAFF.

J is TRBJ2-5 and V is TRBV6-6; checking the TCRdb D call of TRBD2 is not possible without DNA. The germline CDR1 and CDR2 sequences are MNHNY and SVGAGI (reference sequence). The length of the CDR3 is 14 residues. CDR3 region: CASSSLAGGETQYF.

The V and J genes are TRBV30 and TRBJ2-6; TCRdb returns TRBD2, unconfirmable since there is no DNA. The CDR3 length is 18 residues. Germline V CDR1 and CDR2: GTSNPN, SVGIG (reference sequence). The CDR3 is CAWRYVAGTLSGANVLTF.

The chain carries TRBV12-3 or TRBV12-4 and TRBJ1-2. The CDR3 runs to 13 residues. This CDR3 reads CASSFASARGYTF.

J is TRBJ1-6 and V is TRBV7-9; TCRdb lists TRBD1, though no DNA is available to test this call. Germline CDR1 SEHNR, CDR2 FQNEAQ (reference sequence). This CDR3 comprises 14 residues. CDR3 sequence reads: CASSSRTALSPLHF.

This sequence joins TRBV15 and TRBJ2-7; the TCRdb call, TRBD2, lacks DNA for checking. This CDR3 comprises 14 residues. Per the germline V gene, CDR1 is LNHNV and CDR2 is YYDKDF (reference sequence). The CDR3 reads CATSPSGRVYEQYF.

This chain uses TRBV27 with TRBJ2-6; TCRdb indicates TRBD1, and absent DNA this call remains unverified. The CDR3 sequence is 16 residues long. The V gene's germline CDR1 is MNHEY and CDR2 SMNVEV (reference sequence). The CDR3 protein is CASSFYRGDGANVLTF.

This chain joins TRBV15 and TRBJ1-6; the D call from TCRdb, TRBD1, cannot be confirmed without DNA. The CDR3 consists of 15 residues. Germline V gene lookup returns CDR1 LNHNV and CDR2 YYDKDF (reference sequence). CDR3 sequence reads: CATSRADRKYSPLHF.